This note documents a single TCR beta chain sequence. This record comes from a study of Graves' ophthalmopathy and Graves' hyperthyroidism. Study-level information: Over 18 months of follow-up, stable hyperthyroidism required that no ophthalmopathy appear.

V was pared by 5 bases and J by 6 bases, with 14 bases between. CDR3 size: 14 residues. The germline V gene has CDR1 MNHEY and CDR2 SMNVEV (reference sequence). Researchers turned away patients with other autoimmune diseases, uncontrolled infections, pregnancy or lactation. Physicians reached a diagnosis by relying on clinical symptoms, serum thyroxine, TRAb, thyroid ultrasound and orbital computed tomography. Beta-chain TCR CDR3 regions were amplified from RNA transcripts. HTBI primers served in a first-round RT-PCR, which a second-round multiplex PCR followed. A single record per CDR3 protein comes from TCRdb applying MiXCR to the multiplex PCR reads. The sample holds over a million distinct CDR3 sequences, around a third seen once.

The V and J genes are TRBV27 and TRBJ1-5; tentatively, D is TRBD1 (6 bases). Sequencing was carried out using peripheral blood or thyroid tissue (not recorded which). This receptor was identified in an adult man with Graves' hyperthyroidism. The CDR3 protein is CASSPQQGSQPQHF. The CDR3 DNA sequence: TGTGCCAGCAGTCCCCAGCAGGGGAGTCAGCCCCAGCATTTT.